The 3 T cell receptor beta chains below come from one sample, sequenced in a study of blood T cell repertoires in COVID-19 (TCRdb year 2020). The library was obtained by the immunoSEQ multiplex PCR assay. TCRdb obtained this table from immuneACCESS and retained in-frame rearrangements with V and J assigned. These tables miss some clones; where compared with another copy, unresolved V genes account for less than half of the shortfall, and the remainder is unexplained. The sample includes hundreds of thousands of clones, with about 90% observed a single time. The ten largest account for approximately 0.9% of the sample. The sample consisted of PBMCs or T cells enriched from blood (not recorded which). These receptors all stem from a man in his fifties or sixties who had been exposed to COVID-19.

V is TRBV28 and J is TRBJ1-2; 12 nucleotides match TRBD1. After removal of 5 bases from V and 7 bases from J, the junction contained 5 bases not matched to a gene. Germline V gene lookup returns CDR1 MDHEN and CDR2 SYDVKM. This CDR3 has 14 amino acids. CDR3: CASSPGQGAGGYTF. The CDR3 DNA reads TGTGCCAGCAGTCCGGGACAGGGGGCGGGTGGCTACACCTTC.

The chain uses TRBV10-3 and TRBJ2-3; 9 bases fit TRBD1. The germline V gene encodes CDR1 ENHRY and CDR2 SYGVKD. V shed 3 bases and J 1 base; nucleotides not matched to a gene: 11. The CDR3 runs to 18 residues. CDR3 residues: CAISDWERWTGGTDTQYF. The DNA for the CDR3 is TGTGCCATCAGTGACTGGGAACGGTGGACAGGGGGCACAGATACGCAGTATTTT.

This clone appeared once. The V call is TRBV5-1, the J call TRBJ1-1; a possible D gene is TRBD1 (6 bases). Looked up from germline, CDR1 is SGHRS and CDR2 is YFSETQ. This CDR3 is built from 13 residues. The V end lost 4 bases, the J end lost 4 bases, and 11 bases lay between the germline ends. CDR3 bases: TGCGCCAGCAGCGATCAGGGGCCCACTGAAGCTTTCTTT. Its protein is CASSDQGPTEAFF.